This T cell receptor beta chain was sequenced during a study of T cell responses to AZD1222 COVID-19 vaccine. This clone occurred once. The CDR3 has 11 amino acids. Germline V gives CDR1 SQVTM, CDR2 ANQGSEA. Trimming took off 4 bases at V and 3 bases at J, with 5 bases between the two ends. TCRdb's table, derived via immunoSEQ multiplex PCR, lists solely in-frame clones and lacks some. The sample lists about 130,000 clones, over 80% occurring once. The origin of this receptor is an adult who received the AZD1222 COVID-19 vaccine. The chain recombines TRBV29-1 with TRBJ2-3; D gene ambiguous. Sequenced here: peripheral blood, sampled 28 days after the second AZD1222 dose. The CDR3 here is CSVGVTDTQYF. The CDR3 region has the DNA TGCAGCGTTGGGGTGACAGATACGCAGTATTTT.